This TCR beta chain was sequenced for a study of T cell repertoires in cytomegalovirus infection. Study information: From public TCR beta signatures came an indication of both CMV infection and matching HLA type. Broader study findings: Adding up the frequency of public TCR beta families identified people who carried CMV plus the relevant HLA. Clonotypes of TCR beta that were HLA-C-restricted and CMV-specific dominated the ex vivo response.

This clonotype was recorded at least ten times. Its antigen remains unknown. V lost 4 bases and J lost 5, with 17 bases in between. The CDR3 sequence is 15 residues long. Germline V lookup: CDR1 SGHTA, CDR2 FQGNSA. TCRdb reprocessed the reads via MiXCR and lists one record per CDR3 protein. This table has hundreds of thousands of distinct CDR3 sequences, 9.5% appearing once. V gene TRBV7-2 combines with J gene TRBJ2-5, with D perhaps assigned TRBD1 or TRBD2 (5 bases each). The clonotype originates from a human donor in good health (CMV status not recorded). Some clones in this sample may be carry-over from other donors' samples. The specimen was PBMCs. The CDR3 DNA follows: TGTGCCAGCAGCTCGTCCCGGGGCCGAGGGGAGACCCAGTACTTC. Translating gives CASSSSRGRGETQYF.